The table lists the clone carrying this T cell receptor beta chain with a count of one. The data belong to a study of blood T cell repertoires in COVID-19. Data came from immunoSEQ multiplex PCR; TCRdb stores just in-frame clones and leaves some out. The sample contains fewer than 250,000 clones, roughly 84% of which appear only once. The germline CDR1 and CDR2 sequences are KGHSH and LQKENI. This CDR3 comprises 14 residues. With 2 bases removed from V and 4 bases from J, the gap between germline ends came to 11 bases. Sequenced sample: PBMCs or T cells enriched from blood (not recorded which). The gene calls are TRBV18 and TRBJ1-2; D is perhaps TRBD1 (5 bases). This clonotype originated in a woman aged 30 to 39 who had recovered from COVID-19. CDR3 in amino acids: CASSPGRVTYGYTF. The CDR3, as DNA: TGTGCCAGCTCACCAGGCAGGGTTACCTATGGCTACACCTTC.